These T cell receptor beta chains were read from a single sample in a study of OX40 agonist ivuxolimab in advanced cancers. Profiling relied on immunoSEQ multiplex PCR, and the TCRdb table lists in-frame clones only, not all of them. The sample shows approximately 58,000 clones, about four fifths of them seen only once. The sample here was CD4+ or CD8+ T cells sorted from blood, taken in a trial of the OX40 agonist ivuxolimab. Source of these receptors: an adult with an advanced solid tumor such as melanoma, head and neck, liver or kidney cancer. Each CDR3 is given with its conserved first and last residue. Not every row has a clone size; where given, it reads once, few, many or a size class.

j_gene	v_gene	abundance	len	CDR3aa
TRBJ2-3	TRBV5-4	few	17	CASSFALSGARRDTQYF
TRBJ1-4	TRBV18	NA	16	CASSPARPATNEKLFF
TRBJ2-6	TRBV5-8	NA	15	CASSSMTTGANVLTF
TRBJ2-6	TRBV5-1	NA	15	CASSFYGSGANVLTF
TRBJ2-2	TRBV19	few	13	CASSPGSTGELFF
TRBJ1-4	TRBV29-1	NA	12	CSVGGVNEKLFF
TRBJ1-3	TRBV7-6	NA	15	CASSSSGGTGNTIYF
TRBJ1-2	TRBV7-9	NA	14	CASSLPVSTDGYTF
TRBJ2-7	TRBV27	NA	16	CASSLSRGRVNYEQYF
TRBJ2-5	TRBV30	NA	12	CAWTSGQETQYF
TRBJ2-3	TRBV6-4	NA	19	CASRDRIPLNGASGDTQYF
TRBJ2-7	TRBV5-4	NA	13	CASSLGTVYEQYF
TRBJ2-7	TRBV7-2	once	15	CASSVGGLGSYEQYF
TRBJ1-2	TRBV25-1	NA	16	CASSFGTGLSYNGYTF
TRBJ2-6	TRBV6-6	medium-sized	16	CASSSPSSAGANVLTF
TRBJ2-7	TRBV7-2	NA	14	CASSPDRGSYEQYF
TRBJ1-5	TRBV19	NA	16	CASIRGGGLANQPQHF
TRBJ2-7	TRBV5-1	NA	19	CASSLIPIFRGQGLYEQYF
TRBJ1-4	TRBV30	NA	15	CAWSLSGTGDEKLFF
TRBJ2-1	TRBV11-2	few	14	CASSLAGGGDEQFF
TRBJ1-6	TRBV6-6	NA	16	CASSYTSSSYNSPLHF
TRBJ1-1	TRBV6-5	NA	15	CASSYSGQGNTEAFF
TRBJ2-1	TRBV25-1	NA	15	CASSDPGLGGNEQFF
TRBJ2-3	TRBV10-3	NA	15	CAISGVSPGTDTQYF
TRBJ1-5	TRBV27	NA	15	CASSLIAGHNQPQHF
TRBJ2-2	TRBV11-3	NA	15	CASRHRGRVTGELFF
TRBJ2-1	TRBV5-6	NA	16	CASSLGRLAVYNEQFF
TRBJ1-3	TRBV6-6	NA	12	CAIQGTGNTIYF
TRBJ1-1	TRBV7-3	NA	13	CASRLLPNTEAFF
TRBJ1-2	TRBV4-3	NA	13	CASSQEAGGGYTF
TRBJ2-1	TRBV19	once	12	CASSSGRREQFF
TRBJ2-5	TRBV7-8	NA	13	CAASTGYRETQYF
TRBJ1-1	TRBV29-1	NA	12	CSSRAGGAEAFF
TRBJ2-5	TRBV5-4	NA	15	CASSLGGPNQETQYF
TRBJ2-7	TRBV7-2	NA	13	CASSFSGTYEQYF
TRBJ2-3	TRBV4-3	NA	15	CASSQDGRGGNTQYF
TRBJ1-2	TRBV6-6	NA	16	CASSAKQGAQSYGYTF
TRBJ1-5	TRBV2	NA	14	CASSELGPDQPQHF
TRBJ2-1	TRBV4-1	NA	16	CASSQPGTGGPNEQFF
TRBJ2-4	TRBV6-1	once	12	CASIGRVDIQYF
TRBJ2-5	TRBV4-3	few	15	CASSQEARGTETQYF
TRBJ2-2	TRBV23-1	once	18	CASSLLQGGEKPPGELFF
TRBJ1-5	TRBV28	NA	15	CASRHKQGARQPQHF
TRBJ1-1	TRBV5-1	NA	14	CASSLPSGGTEAFF
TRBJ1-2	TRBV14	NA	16	CASSLSGIEGSYGYTF
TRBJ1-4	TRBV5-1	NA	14	CASSFYRGREKLFF
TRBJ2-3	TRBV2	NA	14	CASSEGQGPDTQYF
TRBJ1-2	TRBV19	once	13	CASSKAQGVGYTF
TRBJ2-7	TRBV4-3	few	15	CASSQDLLESYEQYF
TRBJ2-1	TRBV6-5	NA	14	CASARRDPLNEQFF
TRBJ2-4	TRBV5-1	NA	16	CASSLNDGLAKNIQYF